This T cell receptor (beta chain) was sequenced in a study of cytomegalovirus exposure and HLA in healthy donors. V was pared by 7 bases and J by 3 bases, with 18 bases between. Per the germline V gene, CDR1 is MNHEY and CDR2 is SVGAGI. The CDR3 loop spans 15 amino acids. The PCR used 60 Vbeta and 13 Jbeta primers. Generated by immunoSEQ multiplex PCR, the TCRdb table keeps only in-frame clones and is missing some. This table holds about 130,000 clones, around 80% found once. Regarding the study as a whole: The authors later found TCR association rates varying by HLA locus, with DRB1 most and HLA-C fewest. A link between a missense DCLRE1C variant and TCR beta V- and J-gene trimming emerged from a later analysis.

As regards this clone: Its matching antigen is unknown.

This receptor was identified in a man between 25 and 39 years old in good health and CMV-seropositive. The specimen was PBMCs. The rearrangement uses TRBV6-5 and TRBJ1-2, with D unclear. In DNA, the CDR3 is TGTGCCAGCAAGAAAGGGAGAGAGCAGGACTATGGCTACACCTTC. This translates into CASKKGREQDYGYTF.